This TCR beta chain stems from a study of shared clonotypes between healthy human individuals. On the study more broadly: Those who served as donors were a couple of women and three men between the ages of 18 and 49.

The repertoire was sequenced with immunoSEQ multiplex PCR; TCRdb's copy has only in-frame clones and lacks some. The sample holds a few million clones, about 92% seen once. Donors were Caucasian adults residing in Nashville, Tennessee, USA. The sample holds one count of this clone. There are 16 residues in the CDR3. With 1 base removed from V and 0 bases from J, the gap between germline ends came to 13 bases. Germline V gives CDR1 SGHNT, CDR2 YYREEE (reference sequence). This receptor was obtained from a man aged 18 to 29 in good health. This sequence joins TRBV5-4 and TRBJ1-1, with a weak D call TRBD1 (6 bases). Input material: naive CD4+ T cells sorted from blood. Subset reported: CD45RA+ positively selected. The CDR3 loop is CASSLMGHPMNTEAFF. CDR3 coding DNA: TGTGCCAGCAGCTTGATGGGACACCCCATGAACACTGAAGCTTTCTTT.